This T cell receptor beta chain was observed in a study of CD8 T cells in ankylosing spondylitis. Notes on the study in general: A CD8+ phenotype characterized the disease-linked clones, which were relatively rare in peripheral blood. One TCR beta motif, made up of roughly 8 highly homologous variants, appeared characteristic of ankylosing spondylitis blood.

The CDR3 has 15 amino acids. From germline, CDR1 is SGHRS and CDR2 YFSETQ. Losses at the gene ends were 6 bases for V and 4 bases for J; bases not matched to a gene: 8. MiXCR, applied by TCRdb to the 5' RACE reads, yields one record per CDR3 protein. This table has some 71,000 distinct CDR3 sequences, roughly 5.2% appearing once. Many counts were recorded for this clonotype. Its antigen remains unidentified. The receptor was isolated from a male donor with ankylosing spondylitis or in good health (not recorded which). Sequenced sample: blood, either unsorted or a sorted T cell fraction (not recorded which). The V gene is TRBV5-1, the J gene TRBJ2-1; 9 bases fit TRBD1. The CDR3, as DNA: TGCGCCAGCACCTCCACAGGGGGCAGTTACAATGAGCAGTTCTTC. It is translated as CASTSTGGSYNEQFF.